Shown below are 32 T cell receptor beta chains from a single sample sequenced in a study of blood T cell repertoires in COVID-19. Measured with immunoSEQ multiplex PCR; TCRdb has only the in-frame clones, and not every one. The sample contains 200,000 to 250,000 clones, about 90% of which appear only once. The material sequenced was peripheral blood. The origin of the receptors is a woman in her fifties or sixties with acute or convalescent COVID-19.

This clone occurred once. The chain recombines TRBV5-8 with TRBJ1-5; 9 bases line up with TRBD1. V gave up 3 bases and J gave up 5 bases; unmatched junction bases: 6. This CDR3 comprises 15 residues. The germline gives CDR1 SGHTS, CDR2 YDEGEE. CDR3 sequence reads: CASSSSGQGYQPQHF. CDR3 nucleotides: TGTGCCAGCAGCTCTTCGGGACAGGGATATCAGCCCCAGCATTTT.

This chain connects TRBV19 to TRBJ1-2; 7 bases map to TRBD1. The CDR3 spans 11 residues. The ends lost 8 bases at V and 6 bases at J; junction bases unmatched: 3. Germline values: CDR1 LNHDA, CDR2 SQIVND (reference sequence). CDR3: CASPGQDGYTF. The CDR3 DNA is TGTGCCAGTCCCGGACAGGATGGCTACACCTTC.

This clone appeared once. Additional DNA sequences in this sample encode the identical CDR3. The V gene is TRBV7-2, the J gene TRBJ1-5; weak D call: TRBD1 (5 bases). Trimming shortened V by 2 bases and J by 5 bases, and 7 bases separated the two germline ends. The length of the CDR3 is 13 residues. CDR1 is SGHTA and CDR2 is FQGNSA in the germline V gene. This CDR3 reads CASSLKGDQPQHF. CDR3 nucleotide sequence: TGTGCCAGCAGCTTAAAAGGGGATCAGCCCCAGCATTTT.

The CDR3 nucleotides are TGTGCCAGCAGCCGGGACAGGGGGCTTGTGAACACTGAAGCTTTCTTT. Protein product: CASSRDRGLVNTEAFF. The chain links TRBV5-8 to TRBJ1-1; TRBD1 aligns across 12 bases. The V segment lost 4 bases and the J segment 0 bases; nucleotides outside the gene matches: 4. The CDR3 spans 16 residues. Germline values: CDR1 SGHTS, CDR2 YDEGEE.

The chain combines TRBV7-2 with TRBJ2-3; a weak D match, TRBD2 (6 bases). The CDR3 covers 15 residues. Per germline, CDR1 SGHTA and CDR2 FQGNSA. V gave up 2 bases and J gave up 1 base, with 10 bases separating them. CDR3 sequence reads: CASSLSGLRTDTQYF. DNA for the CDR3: TGTGCCAGCAGCTTATCGGGACTCCGCACAGATACGCAGTATTTT.

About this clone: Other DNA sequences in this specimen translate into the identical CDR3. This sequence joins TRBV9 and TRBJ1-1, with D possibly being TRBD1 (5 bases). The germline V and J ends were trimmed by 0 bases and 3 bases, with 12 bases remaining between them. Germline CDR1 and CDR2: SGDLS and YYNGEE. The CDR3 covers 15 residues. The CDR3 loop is CASSVDPGRDTEAFF. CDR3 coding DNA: TGTGCCAGCAGCGTAGACCCGGGCAGGGACACTGAAGCTTTCTTT.

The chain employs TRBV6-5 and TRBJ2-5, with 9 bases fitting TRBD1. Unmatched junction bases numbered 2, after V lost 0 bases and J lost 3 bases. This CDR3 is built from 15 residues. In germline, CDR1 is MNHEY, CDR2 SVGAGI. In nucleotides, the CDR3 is TGTGCCAGCAGTTACTCGGGACAGGGAGAAGAGACCCAGTACTTC. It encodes CASSYSGQGEETQYF.

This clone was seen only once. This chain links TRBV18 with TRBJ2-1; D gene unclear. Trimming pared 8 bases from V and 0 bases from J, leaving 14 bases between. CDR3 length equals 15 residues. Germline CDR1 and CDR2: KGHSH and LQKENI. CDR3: CASTAGAGSYNEQFF. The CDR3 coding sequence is TGTGCCAGCACCGCTGGAGCTGGCTCCTACAATGAGCAGTTCTTC.

Here the CDR3 DNA reads TGTGCCAGCAGCTTAGCGGGAGGCTACTACGAGCAGTACTTC. This sequence encodes CASSLAGGYYEQYF. V is TRBV11-2 and J is TRBJ2-7, with 7 bases that match TRBD2. V trimming: 1 base; J trimming: 3 bases; junction bases outside the gene matches: 3. The CDR3 extends over 14 amino acids. CDR1 SGHAT and CDR2 FQNNGV come from the germline V gene.

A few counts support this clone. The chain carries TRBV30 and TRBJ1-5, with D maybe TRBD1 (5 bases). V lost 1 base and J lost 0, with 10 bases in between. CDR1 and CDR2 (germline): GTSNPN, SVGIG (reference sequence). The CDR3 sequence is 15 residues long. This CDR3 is CAWSDGTYSNQPQHF. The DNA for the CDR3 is TGTGCCTGGAGTGATGGGACTTATAGCAATCAGCCCCAGCATTTT. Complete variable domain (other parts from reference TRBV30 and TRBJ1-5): SQTIHQWPATLVQPVGSPLSLECTVEGTSNPNLYWYRQAAGRGLQLLFYSVGIGQISSEVPQNLSASRPQDRQFILSSKKLLLSDSGFYLCAWSDGTYSNQPQHFGDGTRLSIL.

CDR3 DNA sequence: TGTGCCAGCAGTTTTAGGACTAGCGGCTACAATGAGCAGTTCTTC. It is translated as CASSFRTSGYNEQFF. The chain links TRBV28 to TRBJ2-1; 10 bases are shared with TRBD2. Trimming took 3 bases from V and 3 from J; bases not matched to a gene: 2. CDR1 MDHEN and CDR2 SYDVKM come from the germline V gene. The CDR3 spans 15 residues.

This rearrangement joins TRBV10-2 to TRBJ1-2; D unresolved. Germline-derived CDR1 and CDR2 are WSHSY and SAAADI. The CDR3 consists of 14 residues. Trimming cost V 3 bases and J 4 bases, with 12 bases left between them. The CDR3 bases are TGCGCCAGCAGTGAAGTCGCCCGAGCCTATGGCTACACCTTC. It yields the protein CASSEVARAYGYTF.

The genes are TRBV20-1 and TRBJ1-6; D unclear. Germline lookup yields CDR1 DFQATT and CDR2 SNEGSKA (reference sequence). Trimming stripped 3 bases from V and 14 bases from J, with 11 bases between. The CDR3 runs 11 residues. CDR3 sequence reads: CSASYSDSLHF. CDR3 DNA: TGCAGTGCTAGCTACTCGGACTCCCTCCACTTT.

Here the CDR3 DNA reads TGTGCCACCAGTGATTTGAACAGCTACTATGGCTACACCTTC. This gives the protein CATSDLNSYYGYTF. The rearrangement joins TRBV24-1 to TRBJ1-2; D gene unclear. V dropped 0 bases and J dropped 3 bases, with 7 bases sitting between them. Looked up from germline, CDR1 is KGHDR and CDR2 is SFDVKD. This CDR3 is built from 14 residues.

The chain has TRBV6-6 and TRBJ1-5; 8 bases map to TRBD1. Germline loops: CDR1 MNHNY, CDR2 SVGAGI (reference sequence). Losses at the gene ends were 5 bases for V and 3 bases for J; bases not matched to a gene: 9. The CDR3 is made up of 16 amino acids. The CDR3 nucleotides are TGTGCCAGCAGTGCGACAGGGGTGGGATTCAATCAGCCCCAGCATTTT. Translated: CASSATGVGFNQPQHF.

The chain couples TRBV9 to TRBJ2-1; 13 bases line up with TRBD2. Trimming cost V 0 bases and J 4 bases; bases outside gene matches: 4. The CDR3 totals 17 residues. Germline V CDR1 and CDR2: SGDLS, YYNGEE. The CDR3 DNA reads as TGTGCCAGCAGCGTAGTCCGGGGACTAGCGGGGTACAATGAGCAGTTCTTC. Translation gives CASSVVRGLAGYNEQFF. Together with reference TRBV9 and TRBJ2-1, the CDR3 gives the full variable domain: DSGVTQTPKHLITATGQRVTLRCSPRSGDLSVYWYQQSLDQGLQFLIQYYNGEERAKGNILERFSAQQFPDLHSELNLSSLELGDSALYFCASSVVRGLAGYNEQFFGPGTRLTVL.

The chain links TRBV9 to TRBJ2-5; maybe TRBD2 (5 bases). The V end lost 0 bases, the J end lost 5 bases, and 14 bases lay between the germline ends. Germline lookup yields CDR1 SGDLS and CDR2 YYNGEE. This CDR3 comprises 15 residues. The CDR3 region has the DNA TGTGCCAGCAGCGTAGGGCGCCGCGGGTCGGAGACCCAGTACTTC. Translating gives CASSVGRRGSETQYF.

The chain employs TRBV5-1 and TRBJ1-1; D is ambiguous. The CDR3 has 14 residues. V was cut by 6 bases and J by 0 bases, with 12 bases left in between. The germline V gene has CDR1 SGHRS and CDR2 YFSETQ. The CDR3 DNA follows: TGCGCCAGCACCCCACCGGGTATGAACACTGAAGCTTTCTTT. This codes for CASTPPGMNTEAFF.

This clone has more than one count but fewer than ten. CDR3 residues: CASSFFGTGRGYTF. In DNA form, the CDR3 reads TGTGCCAGCAGCTTTTTTGGGACAGGGCGAGGCTACACCTTC. The chain carries TRBV7-2 and TRBJ1-2, with TRBD1 identical over 9 bases. After removal of 3 bases from V and 8 bases from J, the junction contained 7 bases not matched to a gene. The CDR3 sequence is 14 residues long. The germline CDR1 and CDR2 sequences are SGHTA and FQGNSA. The variable domain in full, with the rest retrieved from reference TRBV7-2 and TRBJ1-2, is GAGVSQSPSNKVTEKGKDVELRCDPISGHTALYWYRQSLGQGLEFLIYFQGNSAPDKSGLPSDRFSAERTGGSVSTLTIQRTQQEDSAVYLCASSFFGTGRGYTFGSGTRLTVV.

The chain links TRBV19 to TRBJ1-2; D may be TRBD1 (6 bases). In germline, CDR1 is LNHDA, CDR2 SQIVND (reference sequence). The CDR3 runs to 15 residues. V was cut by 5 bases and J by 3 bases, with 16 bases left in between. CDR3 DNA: TGTGCCAGTAGTCCCCCGAGGGGGACGGACTATGGCTACACCTTC. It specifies CASSPPRGTDYGYTF.

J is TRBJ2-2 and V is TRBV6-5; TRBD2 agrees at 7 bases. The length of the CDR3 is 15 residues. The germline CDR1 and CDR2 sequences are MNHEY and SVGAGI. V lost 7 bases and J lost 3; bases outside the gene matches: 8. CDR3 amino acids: CASMKAGVDTGELFF. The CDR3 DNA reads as TGTGCCAGCATGAAGGCGGGAGTGGACACCGGGGAGCTGTTTTTT.

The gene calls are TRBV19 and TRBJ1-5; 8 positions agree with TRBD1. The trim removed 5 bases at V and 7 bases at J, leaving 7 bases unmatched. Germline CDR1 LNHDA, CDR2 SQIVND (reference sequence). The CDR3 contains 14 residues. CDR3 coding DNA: TGTGCCAGTAGTTTACTGACAGGGGACCAGCCCCAGCATTTT. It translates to CASSLLTGDQPQHF.

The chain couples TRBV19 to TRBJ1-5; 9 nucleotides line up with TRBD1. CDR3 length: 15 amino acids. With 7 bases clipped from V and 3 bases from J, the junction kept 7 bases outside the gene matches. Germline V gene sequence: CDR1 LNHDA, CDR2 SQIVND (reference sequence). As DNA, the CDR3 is TGTGCCAGTACCCCCCGGGACAGGGACAATCAGCCCCAGCATTTT. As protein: CASTPRDRDNQPQHF. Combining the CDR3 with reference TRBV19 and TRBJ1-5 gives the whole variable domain DGGITQSPKYLFRKEGQNVTLSCEQNLNHDAMYWYRQDPGQGLRLIYYSQIVNDFQKGDIAEGYSVSREKKESFPLTVTSAQKNPTAFYLCASTPRDRDNQPQHFGDGTRLSIL.

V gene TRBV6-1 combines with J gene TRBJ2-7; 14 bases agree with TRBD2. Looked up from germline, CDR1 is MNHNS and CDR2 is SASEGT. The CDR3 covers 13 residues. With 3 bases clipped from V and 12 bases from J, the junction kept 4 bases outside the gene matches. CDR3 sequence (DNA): TGTGCCAGCAGTGAGGGACTAGCGGGAGTTGGGTACTTC. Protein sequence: CASSEGLAGVGYF.

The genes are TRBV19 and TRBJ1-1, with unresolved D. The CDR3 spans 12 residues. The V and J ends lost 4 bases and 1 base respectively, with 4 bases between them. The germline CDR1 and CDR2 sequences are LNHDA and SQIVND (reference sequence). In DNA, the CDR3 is TGTGCCAGTAGTAACAAGAACACTGAAGCTTTCTTT. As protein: CASSNKNTEAFF. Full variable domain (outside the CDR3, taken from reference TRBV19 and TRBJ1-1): DGGITQSPKYLFRKEGQNVTLSCEQNLNHDAMYWYRQDPGQGLRLIYYSQIVNDFQKGDIAEGYSVSREKKESFPLTVTSAQKNPTAFYLCASSNKNTEAFFGQGTRLTVV.

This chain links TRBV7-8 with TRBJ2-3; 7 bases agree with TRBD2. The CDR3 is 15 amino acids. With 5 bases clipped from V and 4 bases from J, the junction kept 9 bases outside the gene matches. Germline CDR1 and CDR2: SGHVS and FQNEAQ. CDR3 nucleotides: TGTGCCAGCAGCGCGCGACTAGCTGGCTCAGATACGCAGTATTTT. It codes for CASSARLAGSDTQYF. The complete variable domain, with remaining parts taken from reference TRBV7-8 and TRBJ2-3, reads GAGVSQSPRYKVAKRGQDVALRCDPISGHVSLFWYQQALGQGPEFLTYFQNEAQLDKSGLPSDRFFAERPEGSVSTLKIQRTQQEDSAVYLCASSARLAGSDTQYFGPGTRLTVL.

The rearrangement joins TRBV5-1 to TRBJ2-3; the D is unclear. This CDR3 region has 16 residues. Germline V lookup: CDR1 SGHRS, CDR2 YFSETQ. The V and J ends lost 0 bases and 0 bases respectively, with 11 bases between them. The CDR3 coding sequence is TGCGCCAGCAGCTTGGCCGCAATTACTAGCACAGATACGCAGTATTTT. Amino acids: CASSLAAITSTDTQYF.

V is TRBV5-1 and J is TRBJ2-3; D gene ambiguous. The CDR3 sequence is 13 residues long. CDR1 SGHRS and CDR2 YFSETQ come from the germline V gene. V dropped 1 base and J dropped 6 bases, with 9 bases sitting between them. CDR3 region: CASSLTVFDTQYF. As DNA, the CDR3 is TGCGCCAGCAGCTTGACAGTTTTCGATACGCAGTATTTT.

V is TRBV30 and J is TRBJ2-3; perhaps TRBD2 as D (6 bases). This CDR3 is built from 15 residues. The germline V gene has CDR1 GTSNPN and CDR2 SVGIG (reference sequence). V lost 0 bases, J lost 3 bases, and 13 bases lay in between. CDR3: CAWSVAGGVTDTQYF. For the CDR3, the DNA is TGTGCCTGGAGTGTAGCGGGTGGGGTTACAGATACGCAGTATTTT.

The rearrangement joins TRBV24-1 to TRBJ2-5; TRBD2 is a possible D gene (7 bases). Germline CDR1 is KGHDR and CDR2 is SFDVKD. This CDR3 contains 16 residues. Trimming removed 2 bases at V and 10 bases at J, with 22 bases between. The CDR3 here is CATSDSSPTRGGGQYF. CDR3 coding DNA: TGTGCCACCAGTGATTCGAGCCCGACCAGGGGAGGGGGCCAGTACTTC.

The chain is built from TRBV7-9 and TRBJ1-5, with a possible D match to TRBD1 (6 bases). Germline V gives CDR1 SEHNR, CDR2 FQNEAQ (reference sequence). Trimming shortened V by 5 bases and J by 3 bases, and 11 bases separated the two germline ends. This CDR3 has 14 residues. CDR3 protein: CASSRDRTNQPQHF. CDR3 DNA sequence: TGTGCCAGCAGCAGAGACAGGACCAATCAGCCCCAGCATTTT. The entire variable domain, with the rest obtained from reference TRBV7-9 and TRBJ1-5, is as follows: DTGVSQNPRHKITKRGQNVTFRCDPISEHNRLYWYRQTLGQGPEFLTYFQNEAQLEKSRLLSDRFSAERPKGSFSTLEIQRTEQGDSAMYLCASSRDRTNQPQHFGDGTRLSIL.

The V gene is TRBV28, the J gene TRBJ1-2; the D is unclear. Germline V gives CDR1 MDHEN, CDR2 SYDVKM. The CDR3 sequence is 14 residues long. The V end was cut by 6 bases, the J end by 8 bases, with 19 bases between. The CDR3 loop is CASSPFRMAGGYTF. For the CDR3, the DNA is TGTGCCAGCAGCCCATTTCGTATGGCCGGGGGCTACACCTTC.